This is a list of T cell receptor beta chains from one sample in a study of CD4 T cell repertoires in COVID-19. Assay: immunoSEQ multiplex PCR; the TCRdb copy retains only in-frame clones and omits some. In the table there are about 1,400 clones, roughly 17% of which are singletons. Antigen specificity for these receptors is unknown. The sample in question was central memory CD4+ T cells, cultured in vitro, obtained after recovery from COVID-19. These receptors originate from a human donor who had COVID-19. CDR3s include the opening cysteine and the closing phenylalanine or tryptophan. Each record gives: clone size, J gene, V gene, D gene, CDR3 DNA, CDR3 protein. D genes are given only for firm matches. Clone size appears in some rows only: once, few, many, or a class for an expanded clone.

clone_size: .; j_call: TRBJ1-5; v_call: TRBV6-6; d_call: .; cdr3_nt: TGTGCCAGCAGTTACTCGGAGTCCAATCAGCCCCAGCATTTT; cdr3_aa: CASSYSESNQPQHF
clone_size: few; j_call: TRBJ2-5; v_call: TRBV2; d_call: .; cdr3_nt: TGTGCCAGCAAGCAGAGCACGTACCAAGAGACCCAGTACTTC; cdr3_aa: CASKQSTYQETQYF
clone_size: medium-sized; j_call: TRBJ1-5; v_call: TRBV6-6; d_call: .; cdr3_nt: TGTGCCAGCAGTTATGCAGAGGGCAATCAGCCCCAGCATTTT; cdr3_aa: CASSYAEGNQPQHF
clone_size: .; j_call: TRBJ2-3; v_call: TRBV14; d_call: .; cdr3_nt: TGTGCCAGCAGTGGTAGAGGTCGACATACCAACACAGATACGCAGTATTTT; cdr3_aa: CASSGRGRHTNTDTQYF
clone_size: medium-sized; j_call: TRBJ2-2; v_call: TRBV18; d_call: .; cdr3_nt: TGTGCCAGCTCACCGTACTGGAGAAGAACCGGGGAGCTGTTTTTT; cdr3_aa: CASSPYWRRTGELFF
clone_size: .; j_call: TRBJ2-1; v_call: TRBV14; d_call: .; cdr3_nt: TGTGCCAGCAGCCCCGGTGACCTTATCTTGGGTTACAATGAGCAGTTCTTC; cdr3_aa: CASSPGDLILGYNEQFF
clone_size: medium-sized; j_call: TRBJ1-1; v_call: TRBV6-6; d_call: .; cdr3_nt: TGTGCCAGCAGTTACTCGGAGCTGAACACTGAAGCTTTCTTT; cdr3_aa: CASSYSELNTEAFF
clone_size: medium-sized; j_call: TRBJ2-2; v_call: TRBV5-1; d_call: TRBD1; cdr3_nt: TGCGCCAGCAGCTCCCTAGCAGGGGGCAACACCGGGGAGCTGTTTTTT; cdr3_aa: CASSSLAGGNTGELFF
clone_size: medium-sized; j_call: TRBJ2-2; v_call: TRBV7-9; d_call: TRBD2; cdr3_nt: TGTGCCAGCAGCGGCAACCCGGGACTAGCGAAGACCGGGGAGCTGTTTTTT; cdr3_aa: CASSGNPGLAKTGELFF
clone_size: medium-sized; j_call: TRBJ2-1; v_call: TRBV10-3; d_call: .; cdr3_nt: TGTGCCATCAGAGACCGGGACGCCTGGCAGTTCTTC; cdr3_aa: CAIRDRDAWQFF
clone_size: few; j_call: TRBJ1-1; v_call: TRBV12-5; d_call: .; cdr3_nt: TGTGCTAGTGCTCTGGGGGGGGCGTACACTGAAGCTTTCTTT; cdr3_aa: CASALGGAYTEAFF
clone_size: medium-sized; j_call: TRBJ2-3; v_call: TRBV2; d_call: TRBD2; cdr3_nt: TGTGCCAGCAGTGTGCAGCGGGGACTTAGCACAGATACGCAGTATTTT; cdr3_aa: CASSVQRGLSTDTQYF
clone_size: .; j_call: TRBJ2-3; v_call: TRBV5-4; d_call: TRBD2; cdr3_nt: TGTGCCAGCAGCTTGGGTTTCGGGGGGGCCACTGGCACAGATACGCAGTATTTT; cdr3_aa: CASSLGFGGATGTDTQYF
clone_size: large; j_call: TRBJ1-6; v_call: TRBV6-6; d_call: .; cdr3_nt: TGTGCCAGCAGTTACCCGGAGGTCGGTTCACCCCTCCACTTT; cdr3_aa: CASSYPEVGSPLHF
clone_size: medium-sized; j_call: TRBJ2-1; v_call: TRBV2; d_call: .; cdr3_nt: TGTGCCAGCAGTGGGTTGAGACTGTTCAATGAGCAGTTCTTC; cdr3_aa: CASSGLRLFNEQFF
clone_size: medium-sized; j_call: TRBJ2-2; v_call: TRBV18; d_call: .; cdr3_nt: TGTGCCAGTTCACCAGGAAAGGGGAACACCGGGGAGCTGTTTTTT; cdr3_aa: CASSPGKGNTGELFF
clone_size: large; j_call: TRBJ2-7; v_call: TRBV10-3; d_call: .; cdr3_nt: TGTGCCATCAGTGAGAGAGGCTACGAGCAGTACTTC; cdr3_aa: CAISERGYEQYF
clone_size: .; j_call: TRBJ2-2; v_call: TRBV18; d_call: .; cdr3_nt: TGTGCCAGCTCACCACAATCCGGGCACATGAACACCGGGGAGCTGTTTTTT; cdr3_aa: CASSPQSGHMNTGELFF
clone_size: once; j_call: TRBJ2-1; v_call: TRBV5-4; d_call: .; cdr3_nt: TGTGCCAGCAGCTTACAGGGCAGCTCCTACAATGAGCAGTTCTTC; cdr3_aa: CASSLQGSSYNEQFF
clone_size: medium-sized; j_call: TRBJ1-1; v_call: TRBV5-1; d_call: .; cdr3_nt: TGCGCCAGCAGCTCAGGAACCCTGCAGGGAAGCACTGAAGCTTTCTTT; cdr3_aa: CASSSGTLQGSTEAFF
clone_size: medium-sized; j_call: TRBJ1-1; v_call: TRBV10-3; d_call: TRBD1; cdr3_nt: TGTGCCATCAGGACAGGGATCACTGAAGCTTTCTTT; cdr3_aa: CAIRTGITEAFF
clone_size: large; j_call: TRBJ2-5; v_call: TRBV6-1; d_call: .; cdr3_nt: TGTGCCAGCAGTGAGGGGACAAATCAAGAGACCCAGTACTTC; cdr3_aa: CASSEGTNQETQYF
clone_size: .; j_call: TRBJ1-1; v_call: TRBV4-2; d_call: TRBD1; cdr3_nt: TGTGCCAGCAGCCCCGGACAGGTGGGGGACACTGAAGCTTTCTTT; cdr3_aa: CASSPGQVGDTEAFF
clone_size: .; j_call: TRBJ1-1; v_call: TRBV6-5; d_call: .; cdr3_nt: TGTGCCAGCAGTTACCCAGAGATGAACACTGAAGCTTTCTTT; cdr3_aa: CASSYPEMNTEAFF
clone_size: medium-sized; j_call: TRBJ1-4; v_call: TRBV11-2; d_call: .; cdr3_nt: TGTGCCAGCAGCATACGACCCTTCGAGGCTAATGAAAAACTGTTTTTT; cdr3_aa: CASSIRPFEANEKLFF
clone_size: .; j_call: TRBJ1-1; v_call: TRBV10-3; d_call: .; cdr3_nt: TGTGCCATCAGTGGGACTTCAGTAGGTAGAACTGAAGCTTTCTTT; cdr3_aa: CAISGTSVGRTEAFF
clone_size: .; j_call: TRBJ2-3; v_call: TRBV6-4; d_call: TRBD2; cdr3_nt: TGTGCCAGCTTGCGGGGGGACGTCACAGATACGCAGTATTTT; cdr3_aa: CASLRGDVTDTQYF
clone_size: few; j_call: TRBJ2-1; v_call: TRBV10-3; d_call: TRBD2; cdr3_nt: TGTGCCATCGGGGAGGGCCCACGGCTAAACAATGAGCAGTTCTTC; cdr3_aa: CAIGEGPRLNNEQFF
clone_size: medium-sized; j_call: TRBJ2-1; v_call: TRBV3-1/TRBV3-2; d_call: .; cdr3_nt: TGTGCCAGCAGCCAAGTAGCTAGCTACGATGAGCAGTTCTTC; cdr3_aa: CASSQVASYDEQFF
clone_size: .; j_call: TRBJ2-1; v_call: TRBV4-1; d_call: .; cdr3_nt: TGCGCCAGCAGCCAAGGACCTCAGCGAGGTGAGCAGTTCTTC; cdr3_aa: CASSQGPQRGEQFF
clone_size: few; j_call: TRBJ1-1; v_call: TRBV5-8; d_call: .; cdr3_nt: TGTGCCAGCAGCCGGAGGGGCAGGCCGAACACTGAAGCTTTCTTT; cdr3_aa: CASSRRGRPNTEAFF
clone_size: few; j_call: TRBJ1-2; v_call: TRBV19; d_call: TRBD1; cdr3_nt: TGTGCCAGTGGCACCGGACAGGGGGCACATGGCTACACCTTC; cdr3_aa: CASGTGQGAHGYTF
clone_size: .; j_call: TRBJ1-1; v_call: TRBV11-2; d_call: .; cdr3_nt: TGTGCCAGCAGCCAACTCAGCGACGGGAGAAAGCACACTGAAGCTTTCTTT; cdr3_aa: CASSQLSDGRKHTEAFF
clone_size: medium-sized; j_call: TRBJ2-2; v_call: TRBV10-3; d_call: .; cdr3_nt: TGTGCCATCAGTGATAATTGGGGGGCCGGGGAGCTGTTTTTT; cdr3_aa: CAISDNWGAGELFF
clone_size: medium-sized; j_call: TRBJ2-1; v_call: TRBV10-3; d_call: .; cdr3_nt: TGTGCCATCGGGGGGAGGTATGAGCAGTTCTTC; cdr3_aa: CAIGGRYEQFF
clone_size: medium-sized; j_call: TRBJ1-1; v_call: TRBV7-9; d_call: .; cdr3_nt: TGTGCCAGCAGCTCATCGACAGCTAACACTGAAGCTTTCTTT; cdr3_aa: CASSSSTANTEAFF
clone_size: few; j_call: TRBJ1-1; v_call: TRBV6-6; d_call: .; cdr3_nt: TGTGCCAGCAGTTACCCCGAAATGAACACTGAAGCTTTCTTT; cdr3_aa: CASSYPEMNTEAFF
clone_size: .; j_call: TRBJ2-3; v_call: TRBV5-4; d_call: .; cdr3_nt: TGTGCCAGCAGCCCGGGGCTGCGGGGGCCCACCACAGATACGCAGTATTTT; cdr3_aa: CASSPGLRGPTTDTQYF
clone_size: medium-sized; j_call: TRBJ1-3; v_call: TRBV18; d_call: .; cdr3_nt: TGTGCCAGCTCACCAAAGGGGGACACCATATATTTT; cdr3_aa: CASSPKGDTIYF
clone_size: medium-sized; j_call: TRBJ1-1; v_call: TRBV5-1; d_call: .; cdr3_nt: TGCGCCAGCAGCTTGGAGCAGCGGCGCACTGAAGCTTTCTTT; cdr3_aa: CASSLEQRRTEAFF
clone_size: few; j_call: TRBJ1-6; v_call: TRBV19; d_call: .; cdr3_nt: TGTGCCAGTAGGTCGGGGGAGGTCTATAATTCACCCCTCCACTTT; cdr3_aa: CASRSGEVYNSPLHF
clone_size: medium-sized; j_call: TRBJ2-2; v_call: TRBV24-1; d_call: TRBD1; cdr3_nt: TGTGCCACCAGAGACAGGGAGAACACCGGGGAGCTGTTTTTT; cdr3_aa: CATRDRENTGELFF
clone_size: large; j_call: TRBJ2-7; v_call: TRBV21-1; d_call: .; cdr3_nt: TGTGCCAGCAGCAAAGTAAGGAGCGCGGTAATCCCCTACGAGCAGTACTTC; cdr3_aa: CASSKVRSAVIPYEQYF
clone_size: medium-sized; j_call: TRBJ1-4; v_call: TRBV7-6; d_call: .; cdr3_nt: TGTGCCAGCAGCCCCCAGGGCACGTTACAAGGAAATGAAAAACTGTTTTTT; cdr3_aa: CASSPQGTLQGNEKLFF
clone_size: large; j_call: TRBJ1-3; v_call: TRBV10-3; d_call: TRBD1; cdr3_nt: TGTGCCATCAGCGCGACAGGGGGCGCCGGAAACACCATATATTTT; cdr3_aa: CAISATGGAGNTIYF
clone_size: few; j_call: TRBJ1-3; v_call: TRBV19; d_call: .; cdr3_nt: TGTGCCAGGGGTTCGGGGGGGGGAAACACCATATATTTT; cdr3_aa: CARGSGGGNTIYF
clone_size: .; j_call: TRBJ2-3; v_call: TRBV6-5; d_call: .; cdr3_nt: TGTGCCAGCAGTTACGCCGAACTCACAGATACGCAGTATTTT; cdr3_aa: CASSYAELTDTQYF
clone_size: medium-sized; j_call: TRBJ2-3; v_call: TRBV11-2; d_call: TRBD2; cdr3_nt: TGTGCCAGCAGCTTAGGACTAGCGGGACTAGATACGCAGTATTTT; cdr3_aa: CASSLGLAGLDTQYF
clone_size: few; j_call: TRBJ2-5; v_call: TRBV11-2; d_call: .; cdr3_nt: TGTGCCAGCAGCTCCAAATTCGGGACATTGTACCAAGAGACCCAGTACTTC; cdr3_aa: CASSSKFGTLYQETQYF
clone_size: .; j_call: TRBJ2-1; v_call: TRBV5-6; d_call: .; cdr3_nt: TGTGCCAGCAGCTTGTTGTGGAATGAGCAGTTCTTC; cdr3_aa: CASSLLWNEQFF
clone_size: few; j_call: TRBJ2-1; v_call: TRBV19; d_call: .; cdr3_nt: TGTGCCAGTAGTACTGGGACTTTGGCATCGTTCTTC; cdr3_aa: CASSTGTLASFF
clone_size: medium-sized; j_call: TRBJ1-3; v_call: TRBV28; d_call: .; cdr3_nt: TGTGCCAGCAGACTAACTTCTGCTTTCTCTGGAAACACCATATATTTT; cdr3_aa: CASRLTSAFSGNTIYF
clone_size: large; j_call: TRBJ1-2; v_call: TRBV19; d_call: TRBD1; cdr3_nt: TGTGCCAGTAGTAGAGTCAGTGGACAGGGATATGGCTACACCTTC; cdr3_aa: CASSRVSGQGYGYTF